The T cell receptor (beta chain) described here comes from a study of T cells in localized non-small cell lung cancer. This table comes from immunoSEQ multiplex PCR, and its TCRdb copy is limited to in-frame clones, with some not included. The table lists about 7,000 clones, roughly 53% of them singletons. This CDR3 has 14 amino acids. The V gene lost 5 bases and the J gene lost 4 bases, with 14 bases spanning the gap. From germline, CDR1 is SGHNT and CDR2 YENEEA. Here the sequenced sample was lymph node tissue, taken before any cancer treatment. The chain recombines TRBV11-3 with TRBJ2-5; D perhaps matches TRBD1 (6 bases). This sequence originates from a female donor of 60 years or more with stage I lung adenocarcinoma. CDR3 residues: CASSLRTALETQYF. CDR3 in DNA: TGTGCCAGCAGCCTTAGGACAGCCCTAGAGACCCAGTACTTC.